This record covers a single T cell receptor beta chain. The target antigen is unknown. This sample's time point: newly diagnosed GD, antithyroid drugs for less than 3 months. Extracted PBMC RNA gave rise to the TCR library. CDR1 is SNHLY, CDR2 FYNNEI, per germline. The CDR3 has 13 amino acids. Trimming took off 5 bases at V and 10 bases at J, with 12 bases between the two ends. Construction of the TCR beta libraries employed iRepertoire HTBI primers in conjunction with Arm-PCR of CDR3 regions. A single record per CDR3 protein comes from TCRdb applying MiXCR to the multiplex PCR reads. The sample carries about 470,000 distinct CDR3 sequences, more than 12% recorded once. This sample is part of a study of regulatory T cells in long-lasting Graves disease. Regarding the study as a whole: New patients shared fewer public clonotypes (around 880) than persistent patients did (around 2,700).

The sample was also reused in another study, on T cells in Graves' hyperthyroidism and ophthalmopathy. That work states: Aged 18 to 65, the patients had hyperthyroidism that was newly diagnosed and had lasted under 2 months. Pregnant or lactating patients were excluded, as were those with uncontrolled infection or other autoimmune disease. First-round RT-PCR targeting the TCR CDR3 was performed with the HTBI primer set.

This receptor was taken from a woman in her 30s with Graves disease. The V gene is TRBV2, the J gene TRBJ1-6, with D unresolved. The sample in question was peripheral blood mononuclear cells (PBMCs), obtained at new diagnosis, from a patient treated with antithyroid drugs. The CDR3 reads CASSSTTDSPLHF. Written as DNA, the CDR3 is TGTGCCAGCAGTTCTACGACGGACTCACCCCTCCACTTT.